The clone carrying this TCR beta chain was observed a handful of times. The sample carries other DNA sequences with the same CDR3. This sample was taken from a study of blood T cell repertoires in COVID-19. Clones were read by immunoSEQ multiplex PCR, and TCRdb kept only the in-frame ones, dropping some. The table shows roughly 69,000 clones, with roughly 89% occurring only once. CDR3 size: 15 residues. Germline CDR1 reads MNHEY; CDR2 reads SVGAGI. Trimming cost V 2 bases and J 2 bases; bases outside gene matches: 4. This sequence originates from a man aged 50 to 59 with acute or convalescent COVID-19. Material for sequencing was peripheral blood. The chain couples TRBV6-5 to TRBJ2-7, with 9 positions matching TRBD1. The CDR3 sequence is CASSYRGTGTYEQYF. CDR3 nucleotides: TGTGCCAGCAGTTACCGTGGGACAGGGACCTACGAGCAGTACTTC.